This T cell receptor beta chain originates from a study of Ad26.COV2.S vaccination and SARS-CoV-2 variants. Whole-study results and caveats: It was found that vaccine and placebo recipients had similar non-spike TCR breadth.

Using immunoSEQ multiplex PCR, the repertoire was profiled, and TCRdb retains in-frame clones only, with some absent. The repertoire includes hundreds of thousands of clones, roughly 94% of them detected once, and roughly 3.9% sits in the top ten. V was clipped by 5 bases and J by 5 bases, with 15 bases between them. CDR1 and CDR2 (germline): SEHNR, FQNEAQ (reference sequence). This CDR3 spans 14 amino acids. A note on this clone: Its specificity is unknown.

The sequences come from peripheral blood, collected after recovery from COVID-19. The chain is built from TRBV7-9 and TRBJ1-2, with D possibly being TRBD1 (5 bases). This receptor was obtained from a human donor who had recovered from COVID-19. The CDR3 DNA reads as TGTGCCAGCAGCCTCGGGACCGAGGTTTATGGCTACACCTTC. Amino acids: CASSLGTEVYGYTF. The full variable domain, rest sourced from reference TRBV7-9 and TRBJ1-2, is DTGVSQNPRHKITKRGQNVTFRCDPISEHNRLYWYRQTLGQGPEFLTYFQNEAQLEKSRLLSDRFSAERPKGSFSTLEIQRTEQGDSAMYLCASSLGTEVYGYTFGSGTRLTVV.